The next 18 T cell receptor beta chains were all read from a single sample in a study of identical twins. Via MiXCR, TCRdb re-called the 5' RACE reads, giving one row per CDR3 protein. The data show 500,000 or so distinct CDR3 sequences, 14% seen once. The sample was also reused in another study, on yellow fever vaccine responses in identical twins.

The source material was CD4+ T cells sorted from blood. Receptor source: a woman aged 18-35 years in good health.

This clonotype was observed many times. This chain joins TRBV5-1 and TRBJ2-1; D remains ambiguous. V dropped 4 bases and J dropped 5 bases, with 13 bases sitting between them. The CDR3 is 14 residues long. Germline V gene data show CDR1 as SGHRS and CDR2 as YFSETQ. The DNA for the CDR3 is TGCGCCAGCAGCCCTGTGACTCGGAACAATGAGCAGTTCTTC. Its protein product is CASSPVTRNNEQFF. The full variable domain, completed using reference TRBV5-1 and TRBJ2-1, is KAGVTQTPRYLIKTRGQQVTLSCSPISGHRSVSWYQQTPGQGLQFLFEYFSETQRNKGNFPGRFSGRQFSNSRSEMNVSTLELGDSALYLCASSPVTRNNEQFFGPGTRLTVL.

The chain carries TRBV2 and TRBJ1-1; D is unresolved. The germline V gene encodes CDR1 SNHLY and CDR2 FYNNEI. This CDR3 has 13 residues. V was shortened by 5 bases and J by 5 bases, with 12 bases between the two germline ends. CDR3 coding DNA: TGTGCCAGCAGTATGTTCGTGGGGACTGAAGCTTTCTTT. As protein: CASSMFVGTEAFF. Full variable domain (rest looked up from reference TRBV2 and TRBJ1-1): EPEVTQTPSHQVTQMGQEVILRCVPISNHLYFYWYRQILGQKVEFLVSFYNNEISEKSEIFDDQFSVERPDGSNFTLKIRSTKLEDSAMYFCASSMFVGTEAFFGQGTRLTVV.

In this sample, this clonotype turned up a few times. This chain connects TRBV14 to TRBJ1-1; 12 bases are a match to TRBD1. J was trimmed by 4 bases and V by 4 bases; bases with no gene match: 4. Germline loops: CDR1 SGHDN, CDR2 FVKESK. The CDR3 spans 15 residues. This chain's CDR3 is CASSRDRGLVTEAFF. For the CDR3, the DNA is TGTGCCAGCAGCCGGGACAGGGGGCTGGTCACTGAAGCTTTCTTT. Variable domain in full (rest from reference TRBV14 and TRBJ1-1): EAGVTQFPSHSVIEKGQTVTLRCDPISGHDNLYWYRRVMGKEIKFLLHFVKESKQDESGMPNNRFLAERTGGTYSTLKVQPAELEDSGVYFCASSRDRGLVTEAFFGQGTRLTVV.

DNA for the CDR3: TGTGCCAGCAGTTCCGAAATCACAGGGGGGGACACCGGGGAGCTGTTTTTT. Encoded protein: CASSSEITGGDTGELFF. This rearrangement joins TRBV12-3 or TRBV12-4 to TRBJ2-2; D might be TRBD1 (8 bases). The CDR3 is made up of 17 amino acids. The germline V and J ends were trimmed by 4 bases and 3 bases, with 18 bases remaining between them.

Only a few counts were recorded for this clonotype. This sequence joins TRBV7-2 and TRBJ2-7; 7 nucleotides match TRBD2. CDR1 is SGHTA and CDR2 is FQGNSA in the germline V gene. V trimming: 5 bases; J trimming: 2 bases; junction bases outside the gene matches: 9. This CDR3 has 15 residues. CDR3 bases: TGTGCCAGCAGCCTCAAACGAGCGGGACCCTACGAGCAGTACTTC. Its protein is CASSLKRAGPYEQYF.

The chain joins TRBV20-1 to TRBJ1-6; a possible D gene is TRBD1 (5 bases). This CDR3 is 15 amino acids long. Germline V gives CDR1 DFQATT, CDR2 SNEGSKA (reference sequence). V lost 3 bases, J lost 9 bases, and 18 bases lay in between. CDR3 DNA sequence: TGCAGTGCTAGGGGACCGGAGGGGTACGGTTCACCCCTCCACTTT. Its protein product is CSARGPEGYGSPLHF.

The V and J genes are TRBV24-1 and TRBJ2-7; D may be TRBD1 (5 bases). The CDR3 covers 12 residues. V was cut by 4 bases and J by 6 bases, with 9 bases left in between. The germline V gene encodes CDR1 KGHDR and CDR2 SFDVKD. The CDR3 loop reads CATSEGVGEQYF. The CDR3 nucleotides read TGTGCCACCAGTGAAGGGGTCGGCGAGCAGTACTTC.

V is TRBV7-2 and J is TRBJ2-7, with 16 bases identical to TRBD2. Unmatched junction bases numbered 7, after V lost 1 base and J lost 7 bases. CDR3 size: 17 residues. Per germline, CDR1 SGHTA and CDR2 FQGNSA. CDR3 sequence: CASSLVGTSGRAREQYF. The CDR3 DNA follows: TGTGCCAGCAGCTTAGTAGGGACTAGCGGGAGGGCCAGGGAGCAGTACTTC.

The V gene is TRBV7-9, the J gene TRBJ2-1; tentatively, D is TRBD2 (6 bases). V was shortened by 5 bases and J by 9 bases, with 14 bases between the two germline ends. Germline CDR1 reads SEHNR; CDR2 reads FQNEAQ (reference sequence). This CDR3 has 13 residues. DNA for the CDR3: TGTGCCAGCAGCATATCGGGGAGGTTTGAGCAGTTCTTC. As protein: CASSISGRFEQFF.

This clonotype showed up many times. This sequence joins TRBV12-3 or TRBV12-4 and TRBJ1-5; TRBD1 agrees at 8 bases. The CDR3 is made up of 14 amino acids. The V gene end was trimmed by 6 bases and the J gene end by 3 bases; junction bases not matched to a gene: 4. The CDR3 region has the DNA TGTGCCAGCAGGAGGACAGGGTTCAATCAGCCCCAGCATTTT. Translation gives CASRRTGFNQPQHF.

CDR3 nucleotide sequence: TGTGCCAGCAGCTCACCGACAGGGTCCAGGGATGAGCAGTTCTTC. Translating gives CASSSPTGSRDEQFF. The chain recombines TRBV7-9 with TRBJ2-1; TRBD1 matches at 7 bases. The CDR3 length is 15 residues. The V and J ends lost 4 bases and 8 bases, in that order; junction bases with no gene match: 11. CDR1 and CDR2 from the germline V gene are SEHNR and FQNEAQ (reference sequence).

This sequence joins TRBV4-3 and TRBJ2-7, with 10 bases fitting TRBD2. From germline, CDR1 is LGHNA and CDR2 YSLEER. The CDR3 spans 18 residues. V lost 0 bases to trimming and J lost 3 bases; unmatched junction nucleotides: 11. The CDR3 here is CASSQEGTSERLGYEQYF. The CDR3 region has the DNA TGCGCCAGCAGCCAAGAAGGGACTAGCGAAAGACTGGGCTACGAGCAGTACTTC.

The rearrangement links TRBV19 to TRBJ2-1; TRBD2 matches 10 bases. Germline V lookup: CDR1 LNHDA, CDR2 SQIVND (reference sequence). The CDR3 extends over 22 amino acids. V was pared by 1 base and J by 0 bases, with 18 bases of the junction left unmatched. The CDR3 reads CASSIGLNHTSGVTRSYNEQFF. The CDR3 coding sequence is TGTGCCAGTAGTATAGGTCTTAACCATACTAGCGGGGTGACTCGCTCCTACAATGAGCAGTTCTTC.

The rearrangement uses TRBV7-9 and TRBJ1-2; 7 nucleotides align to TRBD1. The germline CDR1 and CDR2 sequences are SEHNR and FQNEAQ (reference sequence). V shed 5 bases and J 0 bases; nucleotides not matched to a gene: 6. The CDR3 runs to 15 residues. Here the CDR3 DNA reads TGTGCCAGCAGCCAACTAGGACAGGCTAACTATGGCTACACCTTC. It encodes CASSQLGQANYGYTF.

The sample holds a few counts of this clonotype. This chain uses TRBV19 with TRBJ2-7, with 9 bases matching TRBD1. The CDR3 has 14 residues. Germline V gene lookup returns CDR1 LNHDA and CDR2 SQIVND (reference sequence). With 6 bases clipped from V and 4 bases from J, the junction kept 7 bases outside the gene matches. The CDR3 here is CASRKTGGSYEQYF. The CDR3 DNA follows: TGTGCCAGTAGAAAGACAGGGGGATCGTACGAGCAGTACTTC.

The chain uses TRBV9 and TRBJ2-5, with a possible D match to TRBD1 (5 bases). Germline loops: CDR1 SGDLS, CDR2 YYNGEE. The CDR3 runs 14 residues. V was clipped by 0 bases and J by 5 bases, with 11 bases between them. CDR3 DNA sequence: TGTGCCAGCAGCGTAGGCCTGGGGCGTGAGACCCAGTACTTC. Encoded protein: CASSVGLGRETQYF.

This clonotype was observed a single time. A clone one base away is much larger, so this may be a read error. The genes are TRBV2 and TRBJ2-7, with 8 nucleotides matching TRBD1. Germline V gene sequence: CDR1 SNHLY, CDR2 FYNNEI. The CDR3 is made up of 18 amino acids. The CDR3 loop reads CARSFGGTGLKASYEQYF. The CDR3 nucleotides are TGTGCCCGCAGTTTTGGTGGGACAGGATTAAAAGCCAGCTACGAGCAGTACTTC.

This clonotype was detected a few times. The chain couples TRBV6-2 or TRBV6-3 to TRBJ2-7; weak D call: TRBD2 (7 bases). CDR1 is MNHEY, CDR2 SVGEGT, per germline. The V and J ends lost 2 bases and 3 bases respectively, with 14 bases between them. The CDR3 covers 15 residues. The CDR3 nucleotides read TGTGCCAGCAGTTACCAACAGGGACTATTCTACGAGCAGTACTTC. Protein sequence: CASSYQQGLFYEQYF.